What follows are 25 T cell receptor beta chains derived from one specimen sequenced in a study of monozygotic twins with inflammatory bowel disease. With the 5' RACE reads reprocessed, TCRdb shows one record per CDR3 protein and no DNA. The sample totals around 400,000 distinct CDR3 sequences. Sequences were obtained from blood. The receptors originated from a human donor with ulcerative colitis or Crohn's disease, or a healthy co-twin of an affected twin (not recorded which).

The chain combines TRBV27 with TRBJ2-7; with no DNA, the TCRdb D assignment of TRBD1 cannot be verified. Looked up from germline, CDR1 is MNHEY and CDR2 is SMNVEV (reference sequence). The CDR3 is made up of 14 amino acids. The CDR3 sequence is CASSYLGQSYEQYF.

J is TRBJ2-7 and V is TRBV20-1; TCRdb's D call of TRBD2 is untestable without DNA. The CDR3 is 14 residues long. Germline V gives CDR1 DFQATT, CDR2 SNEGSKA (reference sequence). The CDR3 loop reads CSARDLASGYEQYF.

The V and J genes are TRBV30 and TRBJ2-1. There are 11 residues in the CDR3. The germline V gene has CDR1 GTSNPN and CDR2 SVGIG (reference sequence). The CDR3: CAWSVGNEQFF.

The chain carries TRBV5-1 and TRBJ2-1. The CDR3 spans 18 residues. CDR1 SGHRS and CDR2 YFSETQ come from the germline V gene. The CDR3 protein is CASSFGLIAGANYNEQFF. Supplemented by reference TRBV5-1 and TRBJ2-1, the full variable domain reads KAGVTQTPRYLIKTRGQQVTLSCSPISGHRSVSWYQQTPGQGLQFLFEYFSETQRNKGNFPGRFSGRQFSNSRSEMNVSTLELGDSALYLCASSFGLIAGANYNEQFFGPGTRLTVL.

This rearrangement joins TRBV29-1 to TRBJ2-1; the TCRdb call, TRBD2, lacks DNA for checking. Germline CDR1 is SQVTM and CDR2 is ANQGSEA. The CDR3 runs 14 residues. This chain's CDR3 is CSVEGQSVYNEQFF.

The CDR3 sequence is CASSLMGRGPESPLHF. V and J are TRBV27 and TRBJ1-6; TCRdb selects TRBD1, and the lack of DNA leaves this call unchecked. This CDR3 region has 16 residues. Germline V CDR1 and CDR2: MNHEY, SMNVEV (reference sequence).

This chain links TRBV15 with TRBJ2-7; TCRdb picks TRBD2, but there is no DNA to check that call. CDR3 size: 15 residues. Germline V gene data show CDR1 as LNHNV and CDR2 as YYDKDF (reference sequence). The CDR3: CATSTGTSGKYEQYF.

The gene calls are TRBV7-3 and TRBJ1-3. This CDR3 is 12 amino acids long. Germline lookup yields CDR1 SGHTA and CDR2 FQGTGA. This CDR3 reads CASSLDGDTIYF.

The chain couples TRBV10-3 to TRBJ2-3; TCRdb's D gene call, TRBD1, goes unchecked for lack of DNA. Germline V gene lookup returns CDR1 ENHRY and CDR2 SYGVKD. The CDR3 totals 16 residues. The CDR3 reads CAISGGHLTSTDTQYF.

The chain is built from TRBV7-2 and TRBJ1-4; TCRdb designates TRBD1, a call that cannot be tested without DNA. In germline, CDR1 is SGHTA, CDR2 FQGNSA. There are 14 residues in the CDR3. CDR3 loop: CASSLTGGDEKLFF. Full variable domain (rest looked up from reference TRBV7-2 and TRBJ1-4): GAGVSQSPSNKVTEKGKDVELRCDPISGHTALYWYRQSLGQGLEFLIYFQGNSAPDKSGLPSDRFSAERTGGSVSTLTIQRTQQEDSAVYLCASSLTGGDEKLFFGSGTQLSVL.

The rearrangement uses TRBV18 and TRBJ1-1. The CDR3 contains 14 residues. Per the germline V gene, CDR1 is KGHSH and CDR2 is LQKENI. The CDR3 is CASSSTVQGTEAFF.

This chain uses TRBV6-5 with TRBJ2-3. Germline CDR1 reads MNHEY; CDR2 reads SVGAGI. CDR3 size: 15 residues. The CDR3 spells CASSYNDAHTDTQYF.

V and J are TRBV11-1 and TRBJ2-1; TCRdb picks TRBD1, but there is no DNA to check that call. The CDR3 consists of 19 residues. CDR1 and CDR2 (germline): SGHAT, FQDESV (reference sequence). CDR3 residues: CASSLPLSKTGTSEDEQFF.

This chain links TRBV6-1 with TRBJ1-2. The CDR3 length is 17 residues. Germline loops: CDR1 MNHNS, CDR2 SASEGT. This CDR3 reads CASRRLGTRGPNYGYTF.

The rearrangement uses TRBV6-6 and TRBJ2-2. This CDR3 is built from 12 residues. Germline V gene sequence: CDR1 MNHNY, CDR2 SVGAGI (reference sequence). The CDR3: CASSYSGRGLFF.

CDR3 amino acids: CASSVTGATNTEAFF. V is TRBV9 and J is TRBJ1-1; the D call of TRBD1 rests on TCRdb alone, since no DNA is present to check it. This CDR3 has 15 amino acids. Germline lookup yields CDR1 SGDLS and CDR2 YYNGEE.

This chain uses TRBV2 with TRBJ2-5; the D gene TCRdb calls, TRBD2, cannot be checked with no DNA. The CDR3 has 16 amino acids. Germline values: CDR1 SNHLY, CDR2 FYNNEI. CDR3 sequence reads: CASKRLAGGPRETQYF. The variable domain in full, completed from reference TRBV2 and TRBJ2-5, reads EPEVTQTPSHQVTQMGQEVILRCVPISNHLYFYWYRQILGQKVEFLVSFYNNEISEKSEIFDDQFSVERPDGSNFTLKIRSTKLEDSAMYFCASKRLAGGPRETQYFGPGTRLLVL.

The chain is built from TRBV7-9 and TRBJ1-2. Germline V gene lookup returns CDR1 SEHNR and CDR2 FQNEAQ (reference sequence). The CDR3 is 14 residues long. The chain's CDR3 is CASSPIGANYGYTF.

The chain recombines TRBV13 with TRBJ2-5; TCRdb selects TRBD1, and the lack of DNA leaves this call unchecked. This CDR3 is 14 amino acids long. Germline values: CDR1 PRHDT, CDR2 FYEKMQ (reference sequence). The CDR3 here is CASSPEGGLETQYF.

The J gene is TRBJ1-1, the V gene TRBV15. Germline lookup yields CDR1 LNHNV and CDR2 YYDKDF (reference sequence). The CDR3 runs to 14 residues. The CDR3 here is CATSRDNVATEAFF.

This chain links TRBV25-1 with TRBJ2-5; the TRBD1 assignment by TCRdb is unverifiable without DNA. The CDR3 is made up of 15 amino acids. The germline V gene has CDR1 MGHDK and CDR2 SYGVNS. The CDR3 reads CASSESRGRQETQYF.

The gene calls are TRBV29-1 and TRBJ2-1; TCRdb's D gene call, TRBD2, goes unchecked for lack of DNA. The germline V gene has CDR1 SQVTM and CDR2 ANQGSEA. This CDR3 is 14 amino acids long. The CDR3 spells CSVEGGLSYNEQFF.

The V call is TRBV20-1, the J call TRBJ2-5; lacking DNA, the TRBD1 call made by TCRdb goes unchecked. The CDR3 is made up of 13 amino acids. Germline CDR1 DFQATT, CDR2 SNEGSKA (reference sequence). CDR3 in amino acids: CSARDTGRRTQYF.

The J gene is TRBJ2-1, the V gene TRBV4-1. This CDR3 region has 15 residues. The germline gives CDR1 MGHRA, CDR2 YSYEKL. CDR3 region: CASNPGGSSYNEQFF.

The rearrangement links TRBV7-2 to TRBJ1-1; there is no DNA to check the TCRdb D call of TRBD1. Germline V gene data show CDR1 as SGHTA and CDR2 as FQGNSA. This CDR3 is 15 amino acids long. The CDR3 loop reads CASSLEGTVNTEAFF. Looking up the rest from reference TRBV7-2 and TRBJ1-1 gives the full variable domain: GAGVSQSPSNKVTEKGKDVELRCDPISGHTALYWYRQSLGQGLEFLIYFQGNSAPDKSGLPSDRFSAERTGGSVSTLTIQRTQQEDSAVYLCASSLEGTVNTEAFFGQGTRLTVV.